The 20 T cell receptor beta chains in this list originate from one sample, sequenced in a study of T-cell memory formation after mild COVID-19. TCRdb called the 5' RACE reads again in MiXCR, with one record for every CDR3 protein. This sample yields under 350,000 distinct CDR3 sequences, of which around 15% are seen a single time; 20% to 25% belongs to the top ten. Sequenced sample: PBMCs or a T cell subset sorted from them (not recorded which). The origin of the receptors is a man aged 18 to 30 who had mild COVID-19 (a few samples of this study predate the infection). Cell type and time point are not known.

DNA for the CDR3: TGTGCCAGCAGCCAACAGGGTCTTAATTCACCCCTCCACTTT. As protein: CASSQQGLNSPLHF. The J gene is TRBJ1-6, the V gene TRBV3-1; D is perhaps TRBD1 (5 bases). CDR3 size: 14 residues. Trimming removed 2 bases at V and 6 bases at J, with 8 bases between. The germline CDR1 and CDR2 sequences are LGHDT and YNNKEL (reference sequence).

The chain couples TRBV12-3 or TRBV12-4 to TRBJ1-2, with D unresolved. V was clipped by 7 bases and J by 8 bases, with 11 bases between them. CDR3 length equals 11 residues. The CDR3 region is CASNSFGGYTF. The DNA of the CDR3 is TGTGCCAGCAACTCTTTTGGGGGCTACACCTTC.

CDR3 sequence (DNA): TGTGCCAGCAGCGTAGCACAGGGGCTCGGTGAAAAACTGTTTTTT. Its protein is CASSVAQGLGEKLFF. The J gene is TRBJ1-4, the V gene TRBV9; 7 positions match TRBD1. This CDR3 is built from 15 residues. The germline CDR1 and CDR2 sequences are SGDLS and YYNGEE. Trimming removed 0 bases from V and 7 bases from J; junction bases left unmatched: 6. The full variable domain, with the rest looked up from reference TRBV9 and TRBJ1-4, is DSGVTQTPKHLITATGQRVTLRCSPRSGDLSVYWYQQSLDQGLQFLIQYYNGEERAKGNILERFSAQQFPDLHSELNLSSLELGDSALYFCASSVAQGLGEKLFFGSGTQLSVL.

This clonotype was picked up a small number of times. The chain uses TRBV29-1 and TRBJ1-1; D is perhaps TRBD1 (6 bases). CDR3 length equals 14 residues. CDR1 and CDR2 (germline): SQVTM, ANQGSEA. V lost 7 bases, J lost 0 bases, and 15 bases lay in between. The CDR3 is CSGKDRPLNTEAFF. CDR3 bases: TGCAGCGGGAAGGACAGACCCCTGAACACTGAAGCTTTCTTT. Filled out from reference TRBV29-1 and TRBJ1-1, the complete variable domain reads SAVISQKPSRDICQRGTSLTIQCQVDSQVTMMFWYRQQPGQSLTLIATANQGSEATYESGFVIDKFPISRPNLTFSTLTVSNMSPEDSSIYLCSGKDRPLNTEAFFGQGTRLTVV.

The chain combines TRBV5-1 with TRBJ2-1; TRBD1 matches 8 bases. Looked up from germline, CDR1 is SGHRS and CDR2 is YFSETQ. The CDR3 has 17 residues. V lost 6 bases and J lost 3; bases outside the gene matches: 14. The CDR3 nucleotides read TGCGCCAGCACCTTAGAAAGGGTTGGACAGGGCTACAATGAGCAGTTCTTC. The encoded protein is CASTLERVGQGYNEQFF.

This clonotype was recorded at least ten times. The V gene is TRBV4-1, the J gene TRBJ2-3, with 8 bases matching TRBD2. The germline gives CDR1 MGHRA, CDR2 YSYEKL. The CDR3 is 15 amino acids. With 2 bases clipped from V and 0 bases from J, the junction kept 1 base outside the gene matches. CDR3 residues: CASSQPGGSTDTQYF. The CDR3 DNA follows: TGCGCCAGCAGCCAACCGGGGGGGAGCACAGATACGCAGTATTTT.

The V call is TRBV12-3 or TRBV12-4, the J call TRBJ1-2, with a possible D match to TRBD1 (5 bases). The germline V and J ends were trimmed by 5 bases and 1 base, with 14 bases remaining between them. The CDR3 has 15 amino acids. The CDR3 here is CASSIRGVGNYGYTF. The CDR3 DNA is TGTGCCAGCAGTATAAGGGGAGTTGGTAACTATGGCTACACCTTC.

The genes are TRBV5-1 and TRBJ2-7, with D maybe TRBD1 (7 bases). CDR1 and CDR2 from the germline V gene are SGHRS and YFSETQ. V was trimmed by 4 bases and J by 4 bases, leaving 18 bases between them. This CDR3 is built from 15 residues. The chain's CDR3 is CASSPQGGDVYEQYF. The DNA for the CDR3 is TGCGCCAGCAGCCCGCAGGGGGGCGACGTTTACGAGCAGTACTTC.

This clonotype was observed a handful of times. The chain carries TRBV4-1 and TRBJ1-2; 7 nucleotides line up with TRBD1. Trimming removed 2 bases from V and 0 bases from J; junction bases left unmatched: 12. The CDR3 has 18 amino acids. Germline assignment: CDR1 MGHRA and CDR2 YSYEKL. For the CDR3, the DNA is TGCGCCAGCAGCCAATACCGGGGACAGACTGGATCTAACTATGGCTACACCTTC. It encodes CASSQYRGQTGSNYGYTF.

This clonotype was counted between two and nine times. The chain has TRBV12-3 or TRBV12-4 and TRBJ1-6; 8 bases map to TRBD1. The CDR3 totals 14 residues. The ends lost 3 bases at V and 9 bases at J; junction bases unmatched: 4. The CDR3 nucleotides read TGTGCCAGCAGTTTGGACAGGGAGGCTTCACCCCTCCACTTT. It codes for CASSLDREASPLHF.

The chain carries TRBV20-1 and TRBJ2-3; 8 bases align to TRBD1. There are 17 residues in the CDR3. J was trimmed by 1 base and V by 5 bases; bases with no gene match: 14. Per the germline V gene, CDR1 is DFQATT and CDR2 is SNEGSKA (reference sequence). DNA of the CDR3: TGCAGTGCTGACATCTTCCCCGGGACAGGACGCACAGATACGCAGTATTTT. Translation: CSADIFPGTGRTDTQYF.

This clonotype was seen more than once but under ten times. The gene calls are TRBV14 and TRBJ2-5; no clear D. CDR1 and CDR2 from the germline V gene are SGHDN and FVKESK. Trimming cost V 0 bases and J 2 bases, with 10 bases left between them. CDR3 length equals 15 residues. CDR3 in DNA: TGTGCCAGCAGCCAAGATCTATGGTTTCAAGAGACCCAGTACTTC. This encodes CASSQDLWFQETQYF. Full variable domain (remainder filled in from reference TRBV14 and TRBJ2-5): EAGVTQFPSHSVIEKGQTVTLRCDPISGHDNLYWYRRVMGKEIKFLLHFVKESKQDESGMPNNRFLAERTGGTYSTLKVQPAELEDSGVYFCASSQDLWFQETQYFGPGTRLLVL.

This clonotype was detected a few times. This sequence joins TRBV3-1 and TRBJ2-1, with TRBD1 as a possible D gene (6 bases). The V end was cut by 1 base, the J end by 15 bases, with 10 bases between. The germline V gene encodes CDR1 LGHDT and CDR2 YNNKEL (reference sequence). This CDR3 contains 11 residues. The CDR3 DNA is TGTGCCAGCAGCCAAGGACAGGTTGTGTTCTTC. It translates to CASSQGQVVFF.

In this sample, this clonotype turned up a few times. V gene TRBV4-1 combines with J gene TRBJ2-7; D possibly corresponds to TRBD2 (5 bases). The germline CDR1 and CDR2 sequences are MGHRA and YSYEKL. The V end was cut by 1 base, the J end by 6 bases, with 10 bases between. This CDR3 comprises 13 residues. CDR3 coding DNA: TGCGCCAGCAGCCAAGGTTCAGCGGTCGAGCAGTACTTC. Residues: CASSQGSAVEQYF.

This chain joins TRBV12-3 or TRBV12-4 and TRBJ1-5, with 8 bases matching TRBD1. This CDR3 comprises 16 residues. V dropped 6 bases and J dropped 1; count of bases not matched to a gene: 8. In DNA form, the CDR3 reads TGTGCCAGCAGCTTTCAGGGGGCTCGGAGCAATCAGCCCCAGCATTTT. It encodes CASSFQGARSNQPQHF.

This clonotype came up a few times. V usage is TRBV6-1 and J usage is TRBJ1-6; D is ambiguous. Trimming cost V 2 bases and J 7 bases, with 9 bases left between them. Germline loops: CDR1 MNHNS, CDR2 SASEGT. This CDR3 comprises 14 residues. CDR3: CASSESGGNSPLHF. The DNA of the CDR3 is TGTGCCAGCAGTGAATCCGGAGGGAATTCACCCCTCCACTTT.

The sample holds a few counts of this clonotype. This chain connects TRBV4-3 to TRBJ2-1, with 8 bases fitting TRBD1. Germline V gives CDR1 LGHNA, CDR2 YSLEER. This CDR3 region has 13 residues. V shed 4 bases and J 9 bases; nucleotides not matched to a gene: 5. In nucleotides, the CDR3 is TGCGCCAGCAGCCCGGCAGGGGGCTTTGAGCAGTTCTTC. Translation: CASSPAGGFEQFF.

This clonotype was found once. This chain connects TRBV4-1 to TRBJ1-2; 12 nucleotides match TRBD1. The CDR3 runs to 17 residues. V was pared by 4 bases and J by 4 bases, with 10 bases of the junction left unmatched. Germline V gene lookup returns CDR1 MGHRA and CDR2 YSYEKL. As DNA, the CDR3 is TGCGCCAGCAGCCTTGCCGGGACAGGGGGCTTGATCTATGGCTACACCTTC. This translates into CASSLAGTGGLIYGYTF.

This clonotype was detected only a few times. The chain couples TRBV28 to TRBJ1-2; D remains ambiguous. CDR3 length: 12 residues. V lost 5 bases and J lost 4, with 8 bases in between. From germline, CDR1 is MDHEN and CDR2 SYDVKM. The DNA for the CDR3 is TGTGCCAGCAGTCAACGGTCCTATGGCTACACCTTC. This sequence encodes CASSQRSYGYTF.

The rearrangement joins TRBV9 to TRBJ2-1; TRBD2 is a possible D gene (6 bases). Germline CDR1 is SGDLS and CDR2 is YYNGEE. The CDR3 is made up of 13 amino acids. Between the trimmed V and J ends, which lost 2 bases and 6 bases, there was a span of 9 bases. The CDR3 sequence: CASSVGLGNEQFF. For the CDR3, the DNA is TGTGCCAGCAGCGTGGGACTGGGCAATGAGCAGTTCTTC.